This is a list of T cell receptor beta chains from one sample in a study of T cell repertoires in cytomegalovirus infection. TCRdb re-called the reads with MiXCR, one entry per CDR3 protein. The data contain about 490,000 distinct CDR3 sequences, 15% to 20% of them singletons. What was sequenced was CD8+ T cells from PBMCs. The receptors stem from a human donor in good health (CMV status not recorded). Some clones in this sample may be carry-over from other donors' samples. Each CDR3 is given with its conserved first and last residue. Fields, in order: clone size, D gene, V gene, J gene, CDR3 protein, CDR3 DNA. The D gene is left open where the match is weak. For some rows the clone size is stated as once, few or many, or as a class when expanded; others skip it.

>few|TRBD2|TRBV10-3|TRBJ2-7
CAISESSTSGRNEQYF
TGTGCCATCAGTGAGTCTTCGACTAGCGGGAGGAACGAGCAGTACTTC
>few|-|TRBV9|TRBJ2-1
CASSVVGAINNEQFF
TGTGCCAGCAGCGTAGTGGGAGCGATTAACAATGAGCAGTTCTTC
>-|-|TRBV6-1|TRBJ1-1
CASGQGKGRDTEAFF
TGTGCCAGCGGCCAGGGGAAGGGGAGGGACACTGAAGCTTTCTTT
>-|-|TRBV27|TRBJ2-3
CASKYRDFLGPDTPYF
TGTGCCAGCAAATACCGGGACTTTTTGGGCCCAGATACGCCGTATTTT
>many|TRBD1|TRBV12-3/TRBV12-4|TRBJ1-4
CASSHLRDRGRAVGTNEKLFF
TGTGCCAGCAGTCATCTCCGGGACAGGGGGCGCGCAGTAGGAACTAATGAAAAACTGTTTTTT
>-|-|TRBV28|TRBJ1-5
CASSSNREVAQPQHF
TGTGCCAGCAGCTCAAACAGGGAGGTAGCCCAGCCCCAGCATTTT
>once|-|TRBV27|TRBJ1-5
CASSLKGRTGTGQPQHF
TGTGCCAGCAGTTTAAAAGGTCGAACAGGGACGGGGCAGCCCCAGCATTTT
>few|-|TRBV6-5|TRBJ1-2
CASSFSGHSNYGYTF
TGTGCCAGCAGTTTTTCGGGACATTCTAACTATGGCTACACCTTC
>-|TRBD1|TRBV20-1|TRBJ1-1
CRAPGQAILGTEAFF
TGCAGGGCACCGGGACAGGCCATCCTAGGGACTGAAGCTTTCTTT
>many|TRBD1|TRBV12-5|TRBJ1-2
CASGQGGYGYTF
TGTGCTAGTGGCCAGGGGGGCTATGGCTACACCTTC
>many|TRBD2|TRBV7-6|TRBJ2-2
CASSLKQGLAGNTGELFF
TGTGCCAGCAGCTTAAAACAAGGACTAGCGGGGAACACCGGGGAGCTGTTTTTT
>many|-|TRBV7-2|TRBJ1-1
CASSLKAAFF
TGTGCCAGCAGCTTAAAGGCAGCTTTCTTT
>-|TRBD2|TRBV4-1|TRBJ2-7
CASSQDRLAGGFYEQYF
TGCGCCAGCAGCCAAGATAGGCTAGCGGGAGGTTTTTACGAGCAGTACTTC
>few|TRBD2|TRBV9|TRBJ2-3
CASSVTSGVTDTQYF
TGTGCCAGCAGCGTGACTAGCGGGGTCACAGATACGCAGTATTTT
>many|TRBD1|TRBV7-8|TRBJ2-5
CASSLTGTGEYQETQYF
TGTGCCAGCAGCTTGACCGGGACAGGGGAGTACCAAGAGACCCAGTACTTC
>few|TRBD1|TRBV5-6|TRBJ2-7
CASSPLGQGSYEQYF
TGTGCCAGCAGCCCCCTCGGACAGGGGTCCTACGAGCAGTACTTC
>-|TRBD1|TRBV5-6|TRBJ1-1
CASSFTGEWMNTEAFF
TGTGCCAGCAGCTTTACAGGGGAATGGATGAACACTGAAGCTTTCTTT
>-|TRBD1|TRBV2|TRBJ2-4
CASRAGTGYQNIRYF
TGTGCCAGCAGAGCCGGGACAGGGTACCAAAACATTCGGTACTTC
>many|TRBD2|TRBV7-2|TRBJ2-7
CASSLGSGWLAGVTEQYF
TGTGCCAGCAGCTTAGGGTCTGGGTGGCTAGCGGGAGTAACCGAGCAGTACTTC
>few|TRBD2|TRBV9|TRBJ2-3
CASSVKNSGGTDTQYF
TGTGCCAGCAGCGTAAAGAATAGCGGGGGGACAGATACGCAGTATTTT
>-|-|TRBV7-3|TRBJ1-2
CASSPPRRSHYGYTF
TGTGCCAGCAGCCCCCCCCGTCGGTCCCACTATGGCTACACCTTC
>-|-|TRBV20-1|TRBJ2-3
CSAYPDPTSTDTQYF
TGCAGTGCTTACCCGGACCCCACAAGCACAGATACGCAGTATTTT
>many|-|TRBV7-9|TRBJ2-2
CATSMGPGELFF
TGTGCCACCTCGATGGGTCCCGGGGAGCTGTTTTTT
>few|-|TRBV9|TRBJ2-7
CASSPVPAGDVRGSYEQYF
TGTGCCAGCAGCCCCGTCCCGGCAGGGGACGTTCGGGGTTCCTACGAGCAGTACTTC
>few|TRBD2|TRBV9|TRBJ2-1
CASSVETGGSREQFF
TGTGCCAGCAGCGTAGAAACGGGAGGGAGCCGGGAGCAGTTCTTC
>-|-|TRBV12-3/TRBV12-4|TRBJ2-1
CASSLAPSRDNEQFF
TGTGCCAGCAGTTTAGCGCCATCCAGGGACAATGAGCAGTTCTTC
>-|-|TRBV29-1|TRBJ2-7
CSVEYSNSYEQYF
TGCAGCGTTGAGTACAGCAACTCCTACGAGCAGTACTTC
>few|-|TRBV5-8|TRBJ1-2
CASSLAPVSEGVYYGYTF
TGTGCCAGCAGCTTGGCCCCTGTGTCGGAGGGAGTCTACTATGGCTACACCTTC
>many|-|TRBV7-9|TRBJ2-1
CASSPRDLNEQFF
TGTGCCAGCAGCCCCCGGGACCTCAATGAGCAGTTCTTC
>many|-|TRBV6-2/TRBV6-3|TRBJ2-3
CASSSYIGDTQYF
TGTGCCAGCAGTTCTTACATCGGGGATACGCAGTATTTT
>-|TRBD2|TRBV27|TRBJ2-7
CASSLSGGDYEQYF
TGTGCCAGCAGTTTATCTGGGGGGGACTACGAGCAGTACTTC
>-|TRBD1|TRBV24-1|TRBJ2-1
CATSDTTGQGPEQFF
TGTGCCACCAGTGATACCACGGGACAGGGACCTGAGCAGTTCTTC
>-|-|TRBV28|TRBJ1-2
CTSIGRTNYGYTF
TGTACCAGCATAGGCAGGACTAACTATGGCTACACCTTC
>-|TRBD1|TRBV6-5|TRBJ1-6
CASSYSTGRVTYNSPLHF
TGTGCCAGCAGTTACTCGACAGGGCGGGTTACCTATAATTCACCCCTCCACTTT
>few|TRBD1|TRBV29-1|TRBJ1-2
CSVDTGANYGYTF
TGCAGCGTTGATACAGGGGCTAACTATGGCTACACCTTC
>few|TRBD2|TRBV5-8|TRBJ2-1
CASSLVFSGRDNEQFF
TGTGCCAGCAGCTTGGTCTTTAGCGGGAGGGACAATGAGCAGTTCTTC
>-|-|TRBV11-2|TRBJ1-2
CASSQPRDAHYGYTF
TGTGCCAGCAGCCAGCCGCGGGACGCTCACTATGGCTACACCTTC
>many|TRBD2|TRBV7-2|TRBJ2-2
CASSTLAGVSTGELFF
TGTGCCAGCAGCACCCTAGCGGGAGTTAGTACCGGGGAGCTGTTTTTT
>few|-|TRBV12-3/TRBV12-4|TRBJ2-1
CASSLALSSYNEQFF
TGTGCCAGCAGTTTAGCGCTTAGCTCCTACAATGAGCAGTTCTTC
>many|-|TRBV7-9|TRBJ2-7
CASSLGPADEQYF
TGTGCCAGCAGCTTAGGCCCGGCGGACGAGCAGTACTTC
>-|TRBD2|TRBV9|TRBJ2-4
CASTPGSRASGGENIQYF
TGTGCCAGCACTCCCGGGAGTCGGGCTAGCGGGGGGGAAAACATTCAGTACTTC
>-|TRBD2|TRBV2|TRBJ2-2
CASSARRGGTGELFF
TGTGCCAGCAGCGCACGGCGGGGGGGGACCGGGGAGCTGTTTTTT
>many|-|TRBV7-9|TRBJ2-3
CASSLVISEEDTQYF
TGTGCCAGCAGCTTAGTGATATCGGAGGAAGATACGCAGTATTTT
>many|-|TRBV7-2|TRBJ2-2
CASSLAQWKSNTGELFF
TGTGCCAGCAGCTTAGCTCAGTGGAAGTCGAACACCGGGGAGCTGTTTTTT
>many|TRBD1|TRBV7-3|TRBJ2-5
CASSPDTGVPFRETQYF
TGTGCCAGCAGCCCGGATACAGGGGTTCCCTTCCGAGAGACCCAGTACTTC
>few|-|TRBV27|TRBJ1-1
CASSRRQVDRSEAFF
TGTGCCAGCAGTCGCCGACAGGTGGATAGATCTGAAGCTTTCTTT
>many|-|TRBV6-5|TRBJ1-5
CASSGRAGSNQPQHF
TGTGCCAGCAGCGGCCGGGCAGGCAGCAATCAGCCCCAGCATTTT